Listed here are 31 T cell receptor beta chains from one sample, sequenced in a study of T cell clonality in common variable immunodeficiency. The protocol was immunoSEQ multiplex PCR, while the TCRdb copy is restricted to in-frame clones and leaves out a portion. The sample is made up of tens of thousands of clones, none counted only once. Sequencing input: peripheral blood mononuclear cells. The receptors were sampled from a person between 18 and 69 years old in good health.

With regard to this clone: This may arise from a read error, as a much more abundant clone is one base away. Sequencing ends 3 residues short of the CDR3 end; the germline J gene provides the rest. The V gene is TRBV7-9, the J gene TRBJ1-2; TRBD1 agrees at 7 bases. The length of the CDR3 is 13 residues. Germline assignment: CDR1 SEHNR and CDR2 FQNEAQ (reference sequence). The part of the CDR3 DNA that was read is TGTGCCAGCAGCTTGACAGGGTTGTGCGGC. It specifies CASSLTGLCG. The full CDR3 reads CASSLTGLCGYTF.

Ten or more counts support this clone. The read terminates 3 residues before the CDR3 end, so the remaining end is supplied by the germline J gene. The chain joins TRBV5-1 to TRBJ2-7; TRBD2 matches 7 bases. The germline V gene has CDR1 SGHRS and CDR2 YFSETQ. CDR3 length: 13 amino acids. With V trimmed by 4 bases and J by 3 bases, 4 bases remained unmatched. CDR3 bases read: TGCGCCAGCAGCCCTAGCGGAAACTACGAG. Encoded protein: CASSPSGNYE. The CDR3 in its entirety is CASSPSGNYEQYF.

This clone was counted ten times or more. CDR3 DNA, as far as it was read: TGCGCCAGCAGAAAAGGGACTAGCGGAGTGAGCACAGATACG. Encoded protein: CASRKGTSGVSTDT. The full CDR3 reads CASRKGTSGVSTDTQYF. This rearrangement joins TRBV4-1 to TRBJ2-3; 11 bases line up with TRBD2. The CDR3 end falls 3 residues outside the read, so it is completed with the germline J gene. In germline, CDR1 is MGHRA, CDR2 YSYEKL. The CDR3 loop spans 17 amino acids. V lost 6 bases to trimming and J lost 0 bases; unmatched junction nucleotides: 8.

This clone was counted many times. The read falls 3 residues short of the CDR3 end, and the missing part is taken from the germline J gene. The J gene is TRBJ2-7, the V gene TRBV20-1, with D possibly being TRBD1 (5 bases). Deletions cut 1 base from V and 4 bases from J, with 14 bases between. This CDR3 comprises 14 residues. Germline values: CDR1 DFQATT, CDR2 SNEGSKA (reference sequence). The CDR3 region is CSARADSLGYEQYF. CDR3 DNA (partial): TGCAGTGCTAGAGCTGACAGCTTGGGATACGAG.

This clone has at least ten counts. The CDR3 end falls 3 residues outside the read, so it is completed with the germline J gene. V gene TRBV14 combines with J gene TRBJ2-7, with 9 bases that match TRBD1. The CDR3 is 14 amino acids. J lost 2 bases, V lost 3 bases, and 2 bases had no gene match. Germline CDR1 SGHDN, CDR2 FVKESK. CDR3 residues: CASSHGTGPYEQYF. Incomplete CDR3 DNA: TGTGCCAGCAGCCATGGGACAGGGCCCTACGAG.

This clone showed up many times. The CDR3 end is not reached by the read, which stops 3 residues before it; the germline J gene fills it in. Other nucleotide sequences from this sample produce the same CDR3. The chain joins TRBV5-1 to TRBJ2-3; 11 nucleotides align to TRBD2. Germline V gene data show CDR1 as SGHRS and CDR2 as YFSETQ. V was pared by 0 bases and J by 3 bases, with 3 bases of the junction left unmatched. This CDR3 is built from 16 residues. The CDR3 is CASSLAGTSGTDTQYF. The CDR3 DNA, read in part, is TGCGCCAGCAGCTTGGCCGGGACTAGCGGTACAGATACG.

This clone was seen at least ten times. This CDR3 reads CASRLRADGGGEAFF. CDR3 DNA (partial): TGTGCCAGCAGGTTAAGAGCGGACGGGGGGGGTGAA. J is TRBJ1-1 and V is TRBV12-3 or TRBV12-4; D may be TRBD1 (5 bases). The read terminates 3 residues ahead of where the CDR3 ends, so the germline J gene completes it. V dropped 6 bases and J dropped 7 bases, with 21 bases sitting between them. The CDR3 sequence is 15 residues long.

This clone has ten or more counts. The CDR3 end is not reached by the read, which stops 3 residues before it; the germline J gene fills it in. The chain recombines TRBV2 with TRBJ2-5, with 8 nucleotides matching TRBD1. Germline CDR1 SNHLY, CDR2 FYNNEI. The CDR3 spans 14 residues. V shed 4 bases, J shed 3 bases, and the junction held 4 bases outside the gene matches. CDR3 amino acids: CASSGGTGKETQYF. Incomplete CDR3 DNA: TGTGCCAGCAGTGGAGGGACAGGAAAAGAGACC.

Many counts were recorded for this clone. The CDR3 loop reads CASTFGGFLYNEQFF. The covered CDR3 bases are TGTGCCAGCACCTTCGGGGGATTTCTCTACAATGAG. The chain combines TRBV12-3 or TRBV12-4 with TRBJ2-1, with a possible D match to TRBD2 (6 bases). The sequenced fragment ends 3 residues before the CDR3 boundary, so the rest is inferred from the germline J gene. Trimming cost V 7 bases and J 3 bases, with 16 bases left between them. The CDR3 sequence is 15 residues long.

This clone was counted at least ten times. Here the CDR3 reads CATSDSGTSVSEQYF. CDR3 DNA (partial): TGTGCCACCAGTGACTCTGGGACTAGCGTCTCCGAG. The J gene is TRBJ2-7, the V gene TRBV24-1; TRBD2 matches 10 bases. The sequenced fragment ends 3 residues before the CDR3 boundary, so the rest is inferred from the germline J gene. V lost 4 bases and J lost 6; bases outside the gene matches: 8. Germline V gene sequence: CDR1 KGHDR, CDR2 SFDVKD. CDR3 length: 15 residues.

This clone was counted ten times or more. From the germline J gene comes the end of the CDR3, since the read stops 3 residues before it. The chain has TRBV20-1 and TRBJ2-7; TRBD2 matches at 9 bases. The CDR3 contains 13 residues. V was clipped by 6 bases and J by 3 bases; unmatched bases: 6. Germline CDR1 DFQATT, CDR2 SNEGSKA (reference sequence). CDR3 region: CSAGGRGLYEQYF. Incomplete CDR3 DNA: TGCAGTGCGGGCGGGAGGGGGCTCTACGAG.

This clone was counted a few times. Partial CDR3 DNA: TGTGCCAGCAGCTTAACCACAGATACC. The encoded protein is CASSLTTDT. The CDR3, in full, reads CASSLTTDTYTF. The chain joins TRBV7-2 to TRBJ1-2; D unclear. Coverage ceases 3 residues before the CDR3 finishes, and the germline J gene fills in the end. The CDR3 extends over 12 amino acids. CDR1 and CDR2 from the germline V gene are SGHTA and FQGNSA.

This clone was detected ten times or more. The part of the CDR3 DNA that was read is TGCAGTGCTAGAGTCGGTGAA. The encoded protein is CSARVGE. In full, the CDR3 is CSARVGEAFF. V and J are TRBV20-1 and TRBJ1-1; the D is unclear. With the read ending 3 residues before the CDR3 end, the germline J gene is used to fill in that end. Trimming took 1 base from V and 7 from J, leaving 4 bases between them. Germline CDR1 reads DFQATT; CDR2 reads SNEGSKA (reference sequence). The CDR3 runs 10 residues.

This clone has at least ten counts. CDR3 protein: CASSLGQGNTEAFF. CDR3 DNA (partial): TGTGCCAGCAGCTTAGGACAGGGGAACACTGAA. The rearrangement joins TRBV7-6 to TRBJ1-1; TRBD1 aligns across 7 bases. The read is 3 residues too short to cover the CDR3 end, so that end is filled in from the germline J gene. The CDR3 has 14 residues. The V and J ends lost 1 base and 1 base, in that order; junction bases with no gene match: 0. CDR1 SGHVS and CDR2 FNYEAQ come from the germline V gene.

This clone was observed at least ten times. The read ends 3 residues shy of where the CDR3 ends; the end is completed using the germline J gene. The chain employs TRBV2 and TRBJ2-3, with unresolved D. V shed 10 bases and J shed 4 bases, with 12 bases lying between them. The CDR3 consists of 12 residues. The V gene's germline CDR1 is SNHLY and CDR2 FYNNEI. The CDR3 DNA, read in part, is TGTGCCACCAAGGAGCGTGCAGATACG. Its translation: CATKERADT. The CDR3, in full, reads CATKERADTQYF.

This clone came up many times. The CDR3 bases that were read are TGCGCCAGCAGTGAGTCCCCAGGACAGGGGGTTAACACTGAA. Its translation: CASSESPGQGVNTE. The whole CDR3 sequence is CASSESPGQGVNTEAFF. The rearrangement links TRBV10-1 to TRBJ1-1; 10 bases line up with TRBD1. From the germline J gene comes the end of the CDR3, since the read stops 3 residues before it. This CDR3 spans 17 amino acids. The V gene's germline CDR1 is WNHNN and CDR2 SYGVQD (reference sequence). J lost 2 bases, V lost 0 bases, and 6 bases had no gene match.

This clone was seen many times. The CDR3 protein is CASSEGPSRNTEAFF. Partial CDR3 DNA: TGTGCCAGCAGTGAAGGTCCGTCGCGAAACACTGAA. This chain connects TRBV6-1 to TRBJ1-1; D is undetermined. The observed sequence ends 3 residues before the CDR3 terminus, with the missing tail filled in from the germline J gene. The germline gives CDR1 MNHNS, CDR2 SASEGT. The CDR3 has 15 amino acids. The germline V and J ends were trimmed by 1 base and 2 bases, with 11 bases remaining between them.

At least ten counts were recorded for this clone. The read ends 3 residues before the CDR3 terminus; that terminus is restored from the germline J gene. V gene TRBV5-1 combines with J gene TRBJ2-7; 8 bases line up with TRBD1. The ends lost 0 bases at V and 3 bases at J; junction bases unmatched: 8. CDR1 is SGHRS and CDR2 is YFSETQ in the germline V gene. The CDR3 is 16 amino acids. Incomplete CDR3 DNA: TGCGCCAGCAGCTTGGCCCCCGGCGACAGGGGCTACGAG. This translates into CASSLAPGDRGYE. The entire CDR3 reads CASSLAPGDRGYEQYF. The whole variable domain, remainder taken from reference TRBV5-1 and TRBJ2-7, is KAGVTQTPRYLIKTRGQQVTLSCSPISGHRSVSWYQQTPGQGLQFLFEYFSETQRNKGNFPGRFSGRQFSNSRSEMNVSTLELGDSALYLCASSLAPGDRGYEQYFGPGTRLTVT.

CDR3 bases read: TGCGCCAGCAGCTCCCGATATAAACTACTCAGGGGTGAG. This gives the protein CASSSRYKLLRGE. In full, the CDR3 reads CASSSRYKLLRGEQFF. The chain links TRBV5-1 to TRBJ2-1; TRBD1 might be the D (6 bases). The read ends 3 residues early relative to the CDR3; the germline J gene fills the gap. V dropped 3 bases and J dropped 9 bases, with 22 bases sitting between them. This CDR3 region has 16 residues. Germline V gene sequence: CDR1 SGHRS, CDR2 YFSETQ.

Of note for this clone: The read falls 3 residues short of the CDR3 end, and the missing part is taken from the germline J gene. The rearrangement uses TRBV5-8 and TRBJ1-1; 10 positions match TRBD1. Germline assignment: CDR1 SGHTS and CDR2 YDEGEE. The CDR3 is made up of 14 amino acids. The J segment lost 2 bases and the V segment lost 5 bases, leaving 3 bases of the junction unmatched. The CDR3 here is CASSWTGGNTEAFF. Incomplete CDR3 DNA: TGTGCCAGCAGTTGGACAGGGGGAAACACTGAA.

Many counts were recorded for this clone. The CDR3 extends 3 residues past the end of the read, so its final part is completed from the germline J gene. V gene TRBV20-1 combines with J gene TRBJ2-1; D is possibly TRBD2 (7 bases). V lost 3 bases, J lost 3 bases, and 12 bases lay in between. The germline V gene encodes CDR1 DFQATT and CDR2 SNEGSKA (reference sequence). The CDR3 spans 14 residues. The CDR3 loop reads CSARGGAGYNEQFF. The sequenced part of the CDR3 DNA is TGCAGTGCTAGGGGGGGGGCCGGCTACAATGAG.

This clone was detected ten times or more. The read ends 3 residues early relative to the CDR3; the germline J gene fills the gap. V usage is TRBV10-3 and J usage is TRBJ2-7, with 9 bases lining up with TRBD1. CDR1 is ENHRY, CDR2 SYGVKD, per germline. Trimming took 6 bases from V and 2 from J; bases not matched to a gene: 5. CDR3 length: 14 residues. The covered CDR3 bases are TGTGCCATCAGGGAAAGGACAGGGGCCTACGAG. It codes for CAIRERTGAYE. The CDR3 reads in full as CAIRERTGAYEQYF.

This clone came up many times. Sequencing ends 3 residues short of the CDR3 end; the germline J gene provides the rest. The chain carries TRBV19 and TRBJ2-3, with D perhaps matching TRBD2 (6 bases). Germline-derived CDR1 and CDR2 are LNHDA and SQIVND (reference sequence). V lost 6 bases to trimming and J lost 0 bases, with 10 bases between them. The length of the CDR3 is 14 residues. This CDR3 is CASRGLESTDTQYF. The covered CDR3 bases are TGTGCCAGTAGGGGACTGGAGAGCACAGATACG.

In its sample, this clone was seen many times. The read is 3 residues too short to cover the CDR3 end, so that end is filled in from the germline J gene. The J gene is TRBJ1-6, the V gene TRBV5-8; 8 bases fit TRBD1. The germline V gene has CDR1 SGHTS and CDR2 YDEGEE. V lost 0 bases to trimming and J lost 10 bases; unmatched junction nucleotides: 6. The CDR3 runs 15 residues. This CDR3 is CASSLVGQVDSPLHF. Partial CDR3 DNA: TGTGCCAGCAGCTTGGTGGGACAGGTAGACTCACCC.

This clone was seen at least ten times. Read data end 3 residues before the CDR3 end; the end is taken from the germline J gene. The chain couples TRBV19 to TRBJ1-5; D is uncertain. V was cut by 3 bases and J by 0 bases, with 15 bases left in between. The CDR3 length is 17 residues. CDR1 and CDR2 from the germline V gene are LNHDA and SQIVND (reference sequence). This CDR3 is CASSIRLEQYSNQPQHF. Incomplete CDR3 DNA: TGTGCCAGTAGTATTCGCCTAGAACAATATAGCAATCAGCCC.

CDR3 in amino acids: CASSLGGLASYGYTF. CDR3 bases read: TGTGCCAGCAGCTTAGGTGGGCTAGCTAGCTATGGC. The chain combines TRBV7-9 with TRBJ1-2; D gene ambiguous. The read ends 3 residues before the CDR3 terminus; that terminus is restored from the germline J gene. Trimming took off 1 base at V and 4 bases at J, with 13 bases between the two ends. The CDR3 is made up of 15 amino acids. Germline loops: CDR1 SEHNR, CDR2 FQNEAQ (reference sequence). The full variable domain, its missing parts supplied by reference TRBV7-9 and TRBJ1-2, is DTGVSQNPRHKITKRGQNVTFRCDPISEHNRLYWYRQTLGQGPEFLTYFQNEAQLEKSRLLSDRFSAERPKGSFSTLEIQRTEQGDSAMYLCASSLGGLASYGYTFGSGTRLTVV.

This clone was counted many times. Read coverage stops 3 residues before the CDR3 terminus; the germline J gene supplies the remainder. This chain joins TRBV2 and TRBJ1-1; maybe TRBD1 (6 bases). The germline gives CDR1 SNHLY, CDR2 FYNNEI. V was trimmed by 4 bases and J by 1 base, leaving 10 bases between them. The CDR3 is 14 residues long. Here the CDR3 reads CASSVAGANTEAFF. The CDR3 DNA, read in part, is TGTGCCAGCAGTGTCGCGGGGGCGAACACTGAA.

This clone showed up many times. The CDR3 end is not reached by the read, which stops 3 residues before it; the germline J gene fills it in. The rearrangement links TRBV7-9 to TRBJ1-2; the match to TRBD1 covers 7 bases. This CDR3 comprises 14 residues. Germline V gives CDR1 SEHNR, CDR2 FQNEAQ (reference sequence). With V trimmed by 5 bases and J by 6 bases, 9 bases remained unmatched. The DNA read from the CDR3 is TGTGCCAGCAGCAGGGACAGCTCGGGGAATGGC. This codes for CASSRDSSGNG. From start to end, the CDR3 is CASSRDSSGNGYTF. Full variable domain (rest looked up from reference TRBV7-9 and TRBJ1-2): DTGVSQNPRHKITKRGQNVTFRCDPISEHNRLYWYRQTLGQGPEFLTYFQNEAQLEKSRLLSDRFSAERPKGSFSTLEIQRTEQGDSAMYLCASSRDSSGNGYTFGSGTRLTVV.

This clone was detected many times. Coverage ceases 3 residues before the CDR3 finishes, and the germline J gene fills in the end. The chain uses TRBV5-5 and TRBJ2-1, with D unclear. The germline CDR1 and CDR2 sequences are SGHKS and YYEKEE (reference sequence). V lost 0 bases and J lost 0, with 7 bases in between. This CDR3 is 15 amino acids long. The CDR3: CASSLEGSSYNEQFF. The CDR3 DNA, read in part, is TGTGCCAGCAGCTTGGAGGGTAGCTCCTACAATGAG.

This clone was observed a handful of times. The CDR3 is cut off 3 residues early in the read; its end comes from the germline J gene. The rearrangement uses TRBV7-8 and TRBJ1-5; D perhaps matches TRBD1 (5 bases). Germline V gene data show CDR1 as SGHVS and CDR2 as FQNEAQ. V lost 5 bases and J 7 bases, leaving 15 bases between the germline ends. The CDR3 contains 14 residues. The covered CDR3 bases are TGTGCCAGCAGCACCACGGGGGGGGAACAGCCC. Translation: CASSTTGGEQP. The complete CDR3 reads CASSTTGGEQPQHF.

In its sample, this clone was seen many times. The read comes to an end 3 residues before the CDR3 does, leaving the germline J gene to fill in the end. The chain couples TRBV7-2 to TRBJ2-7; TRBD2 agrees at 8 bases. Germline V gene lookup returns CDR1 SGHTA and CDR2 FQGNSA. Trimming cost V 1 base and J 4 bases; bases outside gene matches: 6. This CDR3 region has 15 residues. CDR3 sequence reads: CASSLGSRGVYEQYF. The covered CDR3 bases are TGTGCCAGCAGCTTAGGTTCGCGGGGGGTTTACGAG.